This TCR beta chain was retrieved from a study of T cell responses to AZD1222 COVID-19 vaccine. Overall study: It was second doses at about 4 or about 12 weeks that were pooled. Overall study results and limits: Vaccination with two AZD1222 doses was followed by a rise in Spike-specific TCR breadth and depth. Possibly, clonal diversity was underestimated; donors were largely white British and included more females.

Measured with immunoSEQ multiplex PCR; TCRdb has only the in-frame clones, and not every one. Of around 180,000 clones in the sample, approximately 86% are singletons; the top ten hold approximately 8%. This CDR3 is 13 amino acids long. Germline CDR1 and CDR2: SGHRS and YFSETQ. As regards this clone: Its antigen is currently unknown.

The chain uses TRBV5-1 and TRBJ1-1; TRBD1 matches 8 bases. The clonotype originates from an adult in good health. The sequences come from peripheral blood, collected on day 0 of AZD1222 vaccination. The CDR3 protein is CATGTGGRTEAFF. For the CDR3, the DNA is TGCGCGACGGGAACAGGGGGTCGCACTGAAGCTTTCTTT.